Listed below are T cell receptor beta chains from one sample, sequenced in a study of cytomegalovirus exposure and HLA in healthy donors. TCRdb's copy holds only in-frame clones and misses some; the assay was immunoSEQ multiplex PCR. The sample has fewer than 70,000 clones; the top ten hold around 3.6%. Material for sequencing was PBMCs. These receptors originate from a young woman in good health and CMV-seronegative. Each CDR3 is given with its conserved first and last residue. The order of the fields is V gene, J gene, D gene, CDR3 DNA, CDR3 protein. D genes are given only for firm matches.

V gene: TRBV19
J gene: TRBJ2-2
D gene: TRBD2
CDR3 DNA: TGTGCCAGTAGGGGGACTAGCGGGGGGGCCTTCGGGGAGCTGTTTTTT
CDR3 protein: CASRGTSGGAFGELFF

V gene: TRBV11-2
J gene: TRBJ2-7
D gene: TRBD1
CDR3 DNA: TGTGCCTGCGACAGGGGAAGCGAGCAGTACTTC
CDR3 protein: CACDRGSEQYF

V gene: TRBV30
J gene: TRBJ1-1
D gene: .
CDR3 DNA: TGTGCCTGGAGTCGGGGGAGGTCTGAAGCTTTCTTT
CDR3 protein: CAWSRGRSEAFF

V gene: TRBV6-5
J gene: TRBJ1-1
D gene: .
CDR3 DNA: TGTGCCAGCAGTTACTCGAGAGTTGCTGAAGCTTTCTTT
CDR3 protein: CASSYSRVAEAFF

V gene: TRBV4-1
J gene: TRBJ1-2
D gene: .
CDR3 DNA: TGCGCCAGCAGCCAAATCGGGGGTGTTTCCTATGGCTACACCTTC
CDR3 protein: CASSQIGGVSYGYTF

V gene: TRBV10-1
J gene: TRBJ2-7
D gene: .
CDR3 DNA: TGCGCCAGCCGGAGGGGCACTTCCTACGAGCAGTACTTC
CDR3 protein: CASRRGTSYEQYF

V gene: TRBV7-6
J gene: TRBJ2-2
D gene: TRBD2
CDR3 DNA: TGTGCCAGCAGCTTAGTACGGGGGGGCGGCGCCGGGGAGCTGTTTTTT
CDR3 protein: CASSLVRGGGAGELFF

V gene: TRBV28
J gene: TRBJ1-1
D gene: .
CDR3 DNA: TGTGCCAGCAGCCCGGGGTGGCCGGGAGTGAACACTGAAGCTTTCTTT
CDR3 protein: CASSPGWPGVNTEAFF

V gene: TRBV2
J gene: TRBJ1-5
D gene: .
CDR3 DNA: TGTGCCAGCAGTGAGACCGGGCAGCCCCAGCATTTT
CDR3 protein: CASSETGQPQHF

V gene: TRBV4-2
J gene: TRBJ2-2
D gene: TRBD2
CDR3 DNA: TGTGCCAGCAGCCAAGAGACTAGCGGGAGACCCGGGGAGCTGTTTTTT
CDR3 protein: CASSQETSGRPGELFF